By sample fraction, the clone carrying this T cell receptor (beta chain) is medium-sized (0.01 to 0.1%). CDR3 length: 13 amino acids. V lost 9 bases, J lost 0 bases, and 9 bases lay in between. CDR1 and CDR2 from the germline V gene are MNHEY and SVGAGI. The data were obtained in a study of blood T cell repertoires in COVID-19. Study-wide context: PBMCs, B-cell-depleted T cells, or T cells provided the cDNA or gDNA that made up the material.

How the authors handled the data: Reference gene primer amplification gave nucleated cell count estimates. The assay was immunoSEQ multiplex PCR, and TCRdb's table has in-frame clones only and misses some. V and J calls and clone size are as listed in that table; D and trimming were resolved from the DNA. The top ten clones hold about 6% of a sample with over 20,000 clones, 65% to 85% of them seen once. V is TRBV6-5 and J is TRBJ1-3; possible D gene TRBD1, 6 bases. Sequenced material: peripheral blood. The sequence came from a man in his forties or fifties with COVID-19, enrolled during active disease. The CDR3 loop reads CASSTGSGNTIYF. CDR3 in DNA: TGTGCCAGTTCGACAGGCTCTGGAAACACCATATATTTT.